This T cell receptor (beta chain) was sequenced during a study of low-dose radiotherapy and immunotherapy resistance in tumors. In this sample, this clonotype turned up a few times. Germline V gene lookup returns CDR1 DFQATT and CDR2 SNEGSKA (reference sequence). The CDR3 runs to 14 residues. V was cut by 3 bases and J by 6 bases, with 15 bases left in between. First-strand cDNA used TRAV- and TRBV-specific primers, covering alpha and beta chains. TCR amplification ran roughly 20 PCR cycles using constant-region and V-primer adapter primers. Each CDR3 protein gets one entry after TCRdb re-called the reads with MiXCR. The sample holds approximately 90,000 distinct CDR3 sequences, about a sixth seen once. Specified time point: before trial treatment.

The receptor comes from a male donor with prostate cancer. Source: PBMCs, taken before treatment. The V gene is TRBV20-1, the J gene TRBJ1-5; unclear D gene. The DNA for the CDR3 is TGCAGTGCTAGCTATATTTCAGAGGTTCAGCCCCAGCATTTT. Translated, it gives CSASYISEVQPQHF.